The 32 T cell receptor beta chains below were found in one sample sequenced in a study of CD8 T cells in ankylosing spondylitis. A single record per CDR3 protein comes from TCRdb applying MiXCR to the 5' RACE reads. The table lists approximately 140,000 distinct CDR3 sequences, roughly 8.3% of them singletons. Sequencing was carried out using synovial fluid, either unsorted or a sorted T cell fraction (not recorded which). The source is a male donor with ankylosing spondylitis.

This clonotype was found many times. The rearrangement uses TRBV9 and TRBJ1-3; D not resolved. This CDR3 has 14 residues. The V gene lost 3 bases and the J gene lost 4 bases, with 11 bases spanning the gap. Germline V gene lookup returns CDR1 SGDLS and CDR2 YYNGEE. The CDR3 region has the DNA TGTGCCAGCAGCGGCGACCCCAGGGGAAACACCATATATTTT. Translation: CASSGDPRGNTIYF.

In this sample, this clonotype turned up many times. The chain recombines TRBV20-1 with TRBJ1-1; D ambiguous. Germline values: CDR1 DFQATT, CDR2 SNEGSKA (reference sequence). V dropped 2 bases and J dropped 1 base, with 11 bases sitting between them. The CDR3 covers 14 residues. The CDR3 region is CSARPPSGNTEAFF. CDR3 in DNA: TGCAGTGCTAGACCTCCCTCAGGGAACACTGAAGCTTTCTTT.

This clonotype was seen a handful of times. The V and J genes are TRBV29-1 and TRBJ2-7; 7 nucleotides align to TRBD2. CDR1 and CDR2 (germline): SQVTM, ANQGSEA. This CDR3 is built from 15 residues. V trimming: 5 bases; J trimming: 0 bases; junction bases outside the gene matches: 10. The CDR3 spells CSVTRTGGSSYEQYF. In DNA, the CDR3 is TGCAGCGTTACTAGAACGGGCGGGAGCTCCTACGAGCAGTACTTC.

The chain recombines TRBV29-1 with TRBJ2-1; 8 nucleotides align to TRBD1. From germline, CDR1 is SQVTM and CDR2 ANQGSEA. The V gene end was trimmed by 7 bases and the J gene end by 7 bases; junction bases not matched to a gene: 3. The CDR3 runs 11 residues. The CDR3 DNA reads TGCAGCGCCGACAGGGGTAATGAGCAGTTCTTC. It yields the protein CSADRGNEQFF.

This clonotype was seen only a few times. The chain joins TRBV5-1 to TRBJ1-1; D unclear. The V end lost 5 bases, the J end lost 0 bases, and 8 bases lay between the germline ends. The CDR3 consists of 13 residues. Looked up from germline, CDR1 is SGHRS and CDR2 is YFSETQ. This chain's CDR3 is CASRPTVNTEAFF. The CDR3 DNA reads as TGCGCCAGCAGACCGACCGTGAACACTGAAGCTTTCTTT.

This clonotype came up many times. CDR3: CASSSDASEQFF. The CDR3 DNA follows: TGTGCCAGCTCATCGGATGCGTCTGAGCAGTTCTTC. The chain combines TRBV18 with TRBJ2-1; D gene uncertain. Germline V gives CDR1 KGHSH, CDR2 LQKENI. Between the trimmed V and J ends, which lost 5 bases and 9 bases, there was a span of 11 bases. CDR3 length equals 12 residues.

This clonotype was seen only a few times. The V and J genes are TRBV20-1 and TRBJ1-1, with TRBD1 as a possible D gene (6 bases). CDR3 length equals 12 residues. Germline V gene sequence: CDR1 DFQATT, CDR2 SNEGSKA (reference sequence). CDR3 loop: CRAQQGNTEAFF. CDR3 in DNA: TGCAGGGCCCAACAGGGGAACACTGAAGCTTTCTTT.

On this clonotype: A read error may be the cause here, since a much bigger clone is one base away. The chain joins TRBV11-2 to TRBJ2-5; D possibly matches TRBD1 or TRBD2 (6 bases each). The CDR3 contains 12 residues. Germline loops: CDR1 SGHAT, CDR2 FQNNGV. Deletions cut 4 bases from V and 4 bases from J, with 7 bases between. CDR3 protein: CASSWGAETQYF. As DNA, the CDR3 is TGTGCCAGCAGCTGGGGGGCAGAGACCCAGTACTTC.

The rearrangement links TRBV12-3 or TRBV12-4 to TRBJ2-7; D possibly corresponds to TRBD1 (6 bases). The CDR3 loop spans 15 amino acids. The germline V and J ends were trimmed by 4 bases and 2 bases, with 15 bases remaining between them. The DNA for the CDR3 is TGTGCCAGCAGTTGGTATGATACAGGGCCCTACGAGCAGTACTTC. Protein sequence: CASSWYDTGPYEQYF.

This clonotype has a count of ten or more. V is TRBV7-2 and J is TRBJ1-5; TRBD1 is a possible D gene (5 bases). The CDR3 covers 15 residues. V was clipped by 1 base and J by 2 bases, with 9 bases between them. Germline CDR1 and CDR2: SGHTA and FQGNSA. CDR3 loop: CASSLEGMGNQPQHF. CDR3 DNA: TGTGCCAGCAGCTTAGAGGGGATGGGCAATCAGCCCCAGCATTTT.

This sequence joins TRBV2 and TRBJ2-2; perhaps D is TRBD1 or TRBD2 (5 bases each). Germline loops: CDR1 SNHLY, CDR2 FYNNEI. This CDR3 has 15 amino acids. V shed 2 bases and J shed 3 bases, with 10 bases lying between them. The CDR3 region is CASSERDPDTGELFF. The CDR3 DNA follows: TGTGCCAGCAGTGAAAGGGACCCAGACACCGGGGAGCTGTTTTTT.

The genes are TRBV28 and TRBJ1-4, with 7 bases that match TRBD1. The germline gives CDR1 MDHEN, CDR2 SYDVKM. This CDR3 is built from 15 residues. V trimming: 5 bases; J trimming: 10 bases; junction bases outside the gene matches: 13. In nucleotides, the CDR3 is TGTGCCAGCAGTCCAACAGGGGACGCATTGGGAAAACTGTTTTTT. This codes for CASSPTGDALGKLFF.

In its sample, this clonotype was seen many times. This rearrangement joins TRBV5-6 to TRBJ2-7; D call uncertain. The CDR3 totals 16 residues. The V gene's germline CDR1 is SGHDT and CDR2 YYEEEE. Trimming cost V 0 bases and J 0 bases, with 13 bases left between them. As DNA, the CDR3 is TGTGCCAGCAGCTTGGCCGATTTCGGTTACTCCTACGAGCAGTACTTC. Residues: CASSLADFGYSYEQYF.

This clonotype has more than one count but fewer than ten. The chain carries TRBV7-9 and TRBJ2-2; D ambiguous. Trimming removed 11 bases at V and 0 bases at J, with 7 bases between. This CDR3 spans 12 amino acids. Germline V CDR1 and CDR2: SEHNR, FQNEAQ (reference sequence). The CDR3 DNA reads TGTGCCCCCGGAGCGAACACCGGGGAGCTGTTTTTT. Amino acids: CAPGANTGELFF.

This clonotype was seen at least ten times. The V gene is TRBV11-1, the J gene TRBJ1-1, with 7 bases matching TRBD1. Losses at the gene ends were 6 bases for V and 4 bases for J; bases not matched to a gene: 5. The CDR3 extends over 13 amino acids. The germline V gene encodes CDR1 SGHAT and CDR2 FQDESV (reference sequence). In DNA, the CDR3 is TGTGCCAGCAGTCACAGACAGGGCACTGAAGCTTTCTTT. It is translated as CASSHRQGTEAFF.

This clonotype was observed at least ten times. V gene TRBV5-1 combines with J gene TRBJ2-7, with a weak D call TRBD2 (6 bases). Germline CDR1 reads SGHRS; CDR2 reads YFSETQ. Trimming shortened V by 0 bases and J by 10 bases, and 17 bases separated the two germline ends. CDR3 length: 14 residues. The CDR3 region is CASSLEAGTPLQYF. The CDR3 region has the DNA TGCGCCAGCAGCTTGGAGGCGGGAACCCCGCTTCAGTACTTC.

There are a few counts of this clonotype. The chain combines TRBV7-9 with TRBJ2-7; D gene uncertain. The CDR3 contains 13 residues. Germline V gene data show CDR1 as SEHNR and CDR2 as FQNEAQ (reference sequence). Trimming stripped 2 bases from V and 3 bases from J, with 8 bases between. CDR3 residues: CASSLYRVYEQYF. In DNA, the CDR3 is TGTGCCAGCAGCTTATACAGAGTCTACGAGCAGTACTTC. The variable domain in full, completed from reference TRBV7-9 and TRBJ2-7, reads DTGVSQNPRHKITKRGQNVTFRCDPISEHNRLYWYRQTLGQGPEFLTYFQNEAQLEKSRLLSDRFSAERPKGSFSTLEIQRTEQGDSAMYLCASSLYRVYEQYFGPGTRLTVT.

This clonotype occurred a few times. This chain connects TRBV6-5 to TRBJ2-7, with TRBD1 identical over 10 bases. CDR1 and CDR2 from the germline V gene are MNHEY and SVGAGI. V shed 5 bases, J shed 4 bases, and the junction held 5 bases outside the gene matches. CDR3 size: 14 residues. The CDR3 spells CASSTGQGGYEQYF. CDR3 nucleotides: TGTGCCAGCAGTACTGGACAGGGGGGATACGAGCAGTACTTC.

Judged by abundance, this clonotype is medium-sized (0.01 to 0.1%). The chain combines TRBV20-1 with TRBJ2-1; D is perhaps TRBD2 (6 bases). CDR3 length equals 15 residues. V was cut by 5 bases and J by 6 bases, with 20 bases left in between. The germline gives CDR1 DFQATT, CDR2 SNEGSKA (reference sequence). In nucleotides, the CDR3 is TGCAGTGCTTGGGGGTTGGGGGGACGCGCCAATGAGCAGTTCTTC. Translated, it gives CSAWGLGGRANEQFF.

This clonotype was observed at least ten times. The chain carries TRBV3-1 and TRBJ1-1; the D gene is possibly TRBD1 (6 bases). The CDR3 length is 15 residues. Germline loops: CDR1 LGHDT, CDR2 YNNKEL (reference sequence). Trimming pared 0 bases from V and 6 bases from J, leaving 14 bases between. The CDR3 region is CASSQDNGGGSEAFF. CDR3 in DNA: TGTGCCAGCAGCCAAGATAATGGCGGGGGCTCTGAAGCTTTCTTT.

This clonotype has ten or more counts. This chain uses TRBV18 with TRBJ2-5, with D maybe TRBD1 (5 bases). Germline V gene sequence: CDR1 KGHSH, CDR2 LQKENI. V was clipped by 5 bases and J by 3 bases, with 19 bases between them. This CDR3 has 16 amino acids. CDR3 in amino acids: CASSSQIRGWEETQYF. The CDR3 DNA reads TGTGCCAGCTCATCACAAATTAGGGGTTGGGAAGAGACCCAGTACTTC. Combining the CDR3 with reference TRBV18 and TRBJ2-5 gives the whole variable domain NAGVMQNPRHLVRRRGQEARLRCSPMKGHSHVYWYRQLPEEGLKFMVYLQKENIIDESGMPKERFSAEFPKEGPSILRIQQVVRGDSAAYFCASSSQIRGWEETQYFGPGTRLLVL.

This clonotype was seen a handful of times. The chain has TRBV7-2 and TRBJ2-1, with D possibly TRBD2 on 6 matching bases. Trimming pared 1 base from V and 10 bases from J, leaving 8 bases between. The CDR3 length is 12 residues. The germline V gene encodes CDR1 SGHTA and CDR2 FQGNSA. The CDR3 DNA reads as TGTGCCAGCAGCTTAGTAGGGAGGGAGCAGTTCTTC. Its protein product is CASSLVGREQFF. The full variable domain, its missing parts supplied by reference TRBV7-2 and TRBJ2-1, is GAGVSQSPSNKVTEKGKDVELRCDPISGHTALYWYRQSLGQGLEFLIYFQGNSAPDKSGLPSDRFSAERTGGSVSTLTIQRTQQEDSAVYLCASSLVGREQFFGPGTRLTVL.

The rearrangement uses TRBV10-3 and TRBJ1-2; TRBD1 is a possible D gene (6 bases). The V end was cut by 9 bases, the J end by 4 bases, with 9 bases between. There are 11 residues in the CDR3. The germline gives CDR1 ENHRY, CDR2 SYGVKD. The CDR3 DNA follows: TGTGCCATTACAGGGTCCTATGGCTACACCTTC. Protein: CAITGSYGYTF.

This clonotype was seen more than once but under ten times. V usage is TRBV29-1 and J usage is TRBJ1-1; the D is unclear. This CDR3 is built from 15 residues. Looked up from germline, CDR1 is SQVTM and CDR2 is ANQGSEA. Trimming shortened V by 7 bases and J by 1 base, and 19 bases separated the two germline ends. CDR3 loop: CSALGGSGSNTEAFF. DNA of the CDR3: TGCAGCGCCCTGGGCGGGTCAGGCTCGAACACTGAAGCTTTCTTT.

This clonotype came up many times. CDR3 sequence (DNA): TGCAGTGCTAGTATAGCGGGGGCGTTCACAGATACGCAGTATTTT. Encoded protein: CSASIAGAFTDTQYF. The rearrangement uses TRBV20-1 and TRBJ2-3, with TRBD2 matching 9 bases. There are 15 residues in the CDR3. CDR1 is DFQATT and CDR2 is SNEGSKA in the germline V gene (reference sequence). The ends lost 3 bases at V and 2 bases at J; junction bases unmatched: 6.

This clonotype was recorded many times. The rearrangement uses TRBV4-1 and TRBJ1-2, with D perhaps TRBD1 (5 bases). V dropped 0 bases and J dropped 8 bases, with 13 bases sitting between them. CDR3 length: 14 residues. Per germline, CDR1 MGHRA and CDR2 YSYEKL. CDR3 sequence reads: CASSQDRWGKGYTF. DNA for the CDR3: TGCGCCAGCAGCCAAGATCGTTGGGGGAAAGGCTACACCTTC.

This clonotype has a count of ten or more. The chain joins TRBV4-2 to TRBJ2-2; D remains ambiguous. The CDR3 extends over 13 amino acids. Germline lookup yields CDR1 LGHNA and CDR2 YNFKEQ. The V end was cut by 4 bases, the J end by 0 bases, with 3 bases between. This chain's CDR3 is CASSPANTGELFF. The CDR3 DNA reads as TGTGCCAGCAGCCCTGCGAACACCGGGGAGCTGTTTTTT.

In its sample, this clonotype was seen many times. This chain connects TRBV7-9 to TRBJ1-6, with 12 bases matching TRBD1. Unmatched junction bases numbered 2, after V lost 5 bases and J lost 0 bases. CDR3 size: 17 residues. Germline CDR1 reads SEHNR; CDR2 reads FQNEAQ (reference sequence). The chain's CDR3 is CASSGTGGSSYNSPLHF. The CDR3 coding sequence is TGTGCCAGCAGCGGGACAGGGGGCAGCTCCTATAATTCACCCCTCCACTTT.

The chain is built from TRBV12-3 or TRBV12-4 and TRBJ1-6, with D uncertain. V shed 8 bases and J shed 5 bases, with 13 bases lying between them. The CDR3 contains 14 residues. CDR3 in DNA: TGTGCCAGCCTGAGCACACGGCATAATTCACCCCTCCACTTT. Translated, it gives CASLSTRHNSPLHF.

There are many counts of this clonotype. The rearrangement uses TRBV11-3 and TRBJ2-3; D unclear. The length of the CDR3 is 14 residues. The V and J ends lost 5 bases and 0 bases respectively, with 9 bases between them. Germline CDR1 is SGHNT and CDR2 is YENEEA. DNA for the CDR3: TGTGCCAGCAGCCCGACTGCTAGCACAGATACGCAGTATTTT. This codes for CASSPTASTDTQYF.

This clonotype came up a few times. This rearrangement joins TRBV9 to TRBJ1-1; D possibly corresponds to TRBD1 (6 bases). CDR1 is SGDLS and CDR2 is YYNGEE in the germline V gene. The CDR3 contains 14 residues. The V end was cut by 0 bases, the J end by 7 bases, with 13 bases between. DNA for the CDR3: TGTGCCAGCAGCGTAGCCAATTCGGACAGTGAAGCTTTCTTT. This gives the protein CASSVANSDSEAFF.

There are many counts of this clonotype. Germline and junction disagree at one end, which may indicate a read error. J is TRBJ2-1 and V is TRBV20-1, with D perhaps TRBD2 (6 bases). This CDR3 is built from 10 residues. CDR1 DFQATT and CDR2 SNEGSKA come from the germline V gene (reference sequence). In DNA, the CDR3 is TGCAGTGCAGGGGACTGGCAGACTATCTTC. Amino acid sequence: CSAGDWQTIF.